The 3 T cell receptor beta chains given below trace back to one sample, sequenced in a study of CD8 T cells in Susac syndrome. cDNA came from approximately 0.5 to 1 ug RNA primed by random hexamers. Each CDR3 protein is one row after TCRdb ran MiXCR on the immunoSEQ multiplex PCR reads. The table shows about 190,000 distinct CDR3 sequences, with 90% to 97% occurring only once. Source material: CD4+ T cells from PBMCs. All receptors come from a human donor with Susac syndrome.

This chain connects TRBV12-3 or TRBV12-4 to TRBJ2-3; D tentatively reads TRBD1 or TRBD2 (6 bases each). The CDR3 runs 14 residues. V gave up 5 bases and J gave up 4 bases, with 13 bases separating them. CDR3 DNA: TGTGCCAGCAGTCCGCCGGGGGCCGCAGATACGCAGTATTTT. This gives the protein CASSPPGAADTQYF.

The rearrangement joins TRBV30 to TRBJ1-3; D is uncertain. The V gene's germline CDR1 is GTSNPN and CDR2 SVGIG (reference sequence). This CDR3 contains 12 residues. Deletions cut 2 bases from V and 2 bases from J, with 4 bases between. The CDR3 spells CAWSLAGNTIYF. In nucleotides, the CDR3 is TGTGCCTGGAGTCTAGCTGGAAACACCATATATTTT.

The chain couples TRBV12-3 or TRBV12-4 to TRBJ1-2; the match to TRBD1 covers 9 bases. There are 14 residues in the CDR3. Trimming took 3 bases from V and 12 from J; bases not matched to a gene: 11. As DNA, the CDR3 is TGTGCCAGCAGTTTGACCGGAAATACAGGGGGCCACACCTTC. It translates to CASSLTGNTGGHTF.